Listed here are 30 T cell receptor beta chains from one sample, sequenced in a study of control samples from healthy donors and cancer patients. TCRdb's copy holds only in-frame clones and misses some; the assay was immunoSEQ multiplex PCR. The sample shows some 120,000 clones, around 87% of them seen only once. Material for sequencing was blood. The receptor set was obtained from a man younger than 45 in good health.

The chain employs TRBV12-5 and TRBJ1-1; possible D gene TRBD1, 5 bases. Trimming took off 3 bases at V and 2 bases at J, with 13 bases between the two ends. The germline V gene has CDR1 LGHNT and CDR2 FRNRAP. This CDR3 spans 15 amino acids. The CDR3 protein is CASGLPPQGNTEAFF. The CDR3 DNA sequence: TGTGCTAGTGGTTTACCTCCCCAGGGAAACACTGAAGCTTTCTTT.

This clone was detected only once. This chain connects TRBV9 to TRBJ2-2; 10 bases are a match to TRBD1. V trimming: 0 bases; J trimming: 5 bases; junction bases outside the gene matches: 4. The germline gives CDR1 SGDLS, CDR2 YYNGEE. The CDR3 totals 16 residues. CDR3 protein: CASSVGQGAWTGELFF. The CDR3 nucleotides are TGTGCCAGCAGCGTAGGACAGGGGGCTTGGACCGGGGAGCTGTTTTTT.

The V call is TRBV2, the J call TRBJ2-1, with 9 bases lining up with TRBD1. Germline CDR1 reads SNHLY; CDR2 reads FYNNEI. The V segment lost 6 bases and the J segment 2 bases; nucleotides outside the gene matches: 2. The CDR3 is 14 residues long. The CDR3 here is CASSRDRAYNEQFF. Here the CDR3 DNA reads TGTGCCAGCAGCCGGGACAGGGCCTACAATGAGCAGTTCTTC.

V usage is TRBV30 and J usage is TRBJ1-3, with D unresolved. CDR1 is GTSNPN, CDR2 SVGIG, per germline (reference sequence). Trimming shortened V by 2 bases and J by 7 bases, and 12 bases separated the two germline ends. CDR3 size: 13 residues. CDR3 sequence (DNA): TGTGCCTGGAGTACGTCCGTAGCTAACACCATATATTTT. This sequence encodes CAWSTSVANTIYF. The full variable domain, in which reference TRBV30 and TRBJ1-3 provide the parts outside the CDR3, is SQTIHQWPATLVQPVGSPLSLECTVEGTSNPNLYWYRQAAGRGLQLLFYSVGIGQISSEVPQNLSASRPQDRQFILSSKKLLLSDSGFYLCAWSTSVANTIYFGEGSWLTVV.

This clone is a singleton in its sample. As the CDR3 is not closed by the conserved phenylalanine or tryptophan, this likely results from a read error. The CDR3 bases are TGTGCCTGGAGTGCCCCCGGGATATCACCCCTCCACCTT. It translates to CAWSAPGISPLHL. The chain joins TRBV30 to TRBJ1-6; D is undetermined. Germline V gene data show CDR1 as GTSNPN and CDR2 as SVGIG (reference sequence). This CDR3 region has 13 residues. Trimming left V 1 base short and J 10 bases short, with 11 bases between.

The genes are TRBV5-6 and TRBJ2-2; D uncertain. V gave up 4 bases and J gave up 0 bases, with 10 bases separating them. The CDR3 runs to 15 residues. Germline CDR1 SGHDT, CDR2 YYEEEE. The CDR3 is CASSRQRANTGELFF. In DNA, the CDR3 is TGTGCCAGCAGCCGCCAGAGAGCGAACACCGGGGAGCTGTTTTTT.

V and J are TRBV9 and TRBJ2-1; D gene unclear. The CDR3 loop spans 11 amino acids. The V gene's germline CDR1 is SGDLS and CDR2 YYNGEE. Trimming removed 3 bases from V and 7 bases from J, with 5 bases in between. The CDR3 DNA reads TGTGCCAGCAGCGCAGATAATGAGCAGTTCTTC. It is translated as CASSADNEQFF.

This clone was observed a single time. V is TRBV18 and J is TRBJ1-2; the D gene is possibly TRBD1 (6 bases). Germline values: CDR1 KGHSH, CDR2 LQKENI. This CDR3 is built from 13 residues. V gave up 4 bases and J gave up 2 bases, with 8 bases separating them. CDR3 amino acids: CASSQQGNYGYTF. CDR3 DNA: TGTGCCAGCTCACAGCAGGGGAACTATGGCTACACCTTC.

In DNA form, the CDR3 reads TGTGCCAGCTCACCAAGATCACAGGCCATGAACACTGAAGCTTTCTTT. This encodes CASSPRSQAMNTEAFF. The J gene is TRBJ1-1, the V gene TRBV18, with a weak D call TRBD1 (5 bases). V shed 2 bases and J shed 0 bases, with 13 bases lying between them. The CDR3 runs to 16 residues. Germline values: CDR1 KGHSH, CDR2 LQKENI.

The chain has TRBV29-1 and TRBJ2-7, with TRBD1 matching 7 bases. Germline V CDR1 and CDR2: SQVTM, ANQGSEA. The trim removed 4 bases at V and 7 bases at J, leaving 16 bases unmatched. There are 15 residues in the CDR3. The CDR3 nucleotides are TGCAGCGTTGGGTCTGCGGCAGGGGGTCTAGGGGAGCAGTACTTC. Amino acids: CSVGSAAGGLGEQYF.

The rearrangement uses TRBV19 and TRBJ2-7, with D possibly TRBD2 on 6 matching bases. Looked up from germline, CDR1 is LNHDA and CDR2 is SQIVND (reference sequence). Trimming cost V 3 bases and J 1 base, with 13 bases left between them. The CDR3 is 15 amino acids. In nucleotides, the CDR3 is TGTGCCAGTAGTATGGGGGAGGATGGATCCTACGAGCAGTACTTC. Translation: CASSMGEDGSYEQYF.

This clone has a handful of counts. V is TRBV3-1 (or the pseudogene TRBV3-2) and J is TRBJ1-3; D gene uncertain. The CDR3 loop spans 13 amino acids. V dropped 0 bases and J dropped 4 bases, with 4 bases sitting between them. Looked up from germline, CDR1 is LGHDT and CDR2 is YNNKEL (reference sequence). DNA of the CDR3: TGTGCCAGCAGCCAAGATTTGGGAAACACCATATATTTT. Amino acids: CASSQDLGNTIYF.

Here the CDR3 DNA reads TGTGCCAGCAGTACGTACCGACAGGGTGCAACTAATGAAAAACTGTTTTTT. Protein product: CASSTYRQGATNEKLFF. The chain recombines TRBV28 with TRBJ1-4; 7 nucleotides match TRBD1. Germline CDR1 MDHEN, CDR2 SYDVKM. The CDR3 is made up of 17 amino acids. Trimming cost V 5 bases and J 0 bases; bases outside gene matches: 9.

This chain uses TRBV24-1 with TRBJ1-5, with no clear D. Trimming stripped 1 base from V and 2 bases from J, with 11 bases between. CDR3 length equals 16 residues. Germline V gives CDR1 KGHDR, CDR2 SFDVKD. CDR3 nucleotides: TGTGCCACCAGTGATTTAGCACTTAGGGGCAATCAGCCCCAGCATTTT. Translating gives CATSDLALRGNQPQHF.

This clone was seen only once. The chain is built from TRBV5-6 and TRBJ1-4; D ambiguous. Germline loops: CDR1 SGHDT, CDR2 YYEEEE. The CDR3 has 15 amino acids. V lost 7 bases and J 0 bases, leaving 13 bases between the germline ends. This CDR3 reads CASWIFGATNEKLFF. DNA for the CDR3: TGTGCCAGCTGGATTTTCGGGGCAACTAATGAAAAACTGTTTTTT.

The CDR3 DNA is TGTGCCAGCAGCTTACAGTCTGATCAGCCCCAGCATTTT. Residues: CASSLQSDQPQHF. The chain is built from TRBV5-5 and TRBJ1-5, with D uncertain. The germline V and J ends were trimmed by 2 bases and 5 bases, with 8 bases remaining between them. The CDR3 has 13 amino acids. The germline V gene has CDR1 SGHKS and CDR2 YYEKEE (reference sequence).

This rearrangement joins TRBV11-3 to TRBJ1-1, with 7 positions matching TRBD1. Germline V lookup: CDR1 SGHNT, CDR2 YENEEA. The CDR3 is made up of 15 amino acids. The V gene end was trimmed by 1 base and the J gene end by 0 bases; junction bases not matched to a gene: 2. This CDR3 is CASSLGGGLNTEAFF. Written as DNA, the CDR3 is TGTGCCAGCAGCTTAGGAGGGGGCCTGAACACTGAAGCTTTCTTT.

J is TRBJ1-5 and V is TRBV5-8; D call uncertain. Germline CDR1 SGHTS, CDR2 YDEGEE. There are 15 residues in the CDR3. V gave up 1 base and J gave up 7 bases, with 15 bases separating them. This chain's CDR3 is CASSLSSNLGQPQHF. The CDR3 DNA reads TGTGCCAGCAGCTTGTCCAGCAATTTAGGACAGCCCCAGCATTTT.

The gene calls are TRBV5-1 and TRBJ2-3, with a weak D call TRBD2 (6 bases). V dropped 5 bases and J dropped 5 bases, with 12 bases sitting between them. The V gene's germline CDR1 is SGHRS and CDR2 YFSETQ. The CDR3 has 13 amino acids. In nucleotides, the CDR3 is TGCGCCAGCAGGTTGTTCGGGGGAGATACGCAGTATTTT. Its protein product is CASRLFGGDTQYF.

This chain links TRBV12-3 or TRBV12-4 with TRBJ1-1, with unresolved D. V shed 2 bases and J shed 5 bases, with 9 bases lying between them. This CDR3 spans 13 amino acids. CDR3 nucleotide sequence: TGTGCCAGCAGTTTAAAACGGATTACTGAAGCTTTCTTT. Amino acids: CASSLKRITEAFF.

This clone was recorded only once. V is TRBV6-2 or TRBV6-3 and J is TRBJ1-2, with 8 bases lining up with TRBD1. The germline V gene encodes CDR1 MNHEY and CDR2 SVGEGT. V gave up 6 bases and J gave up 3 bases; unmatched junction bases: 6. The CDR3 contains 14 residues. The CDR3 region is CASSMDRDDYGYTF. In DNA form, the CDR3 reads TGTGCCAGCAGCATGGACAGGGACGACTATGGCTACACCTTC.

V and J are TRBV3-1 (or the pseudogene TRBV3-2) and TRBJ1-5; 7 positions match TRBD1. Germline assignment: CDR1 LGHDT and CDR2 YNNKEL (reference sequence). The ends lost 3 bases at V and 2 bases at J; junction bases unmatched: 1. CDR3 length: 14 amino acids. CDR3 DNA sequence: TGTGCCAGCAGCCACGGACAGGGCAATCAGCCCCAGCATTTT. This translates into CASSHGQGNQPQHF.

V usage is TRBV2 and J usage is TRBJ1-2; no reliable D call. Trimming left V 4 bases short and J 7 bases short, with 16 bases between. The CDR3 is 14 amino acids. Germline assignment: CDR1 SNHLY and CDR2 FYNNEI. The CDR3 DNA reads as TGTGCCAGCAGTGCAGGTTTGACAACGGGTGGCTACACCTTC. Translated: CASSAGLTTGGYTF.

This sequence joins TRBV10-3 and TRBJ1-6; D not resolved. Trimming took 0 bases from V and 9 from J, leaving 3 bases between them. This CDR3 comprises 12 residues. The germline V gene encodes CDR1 ENHRY and CDR2 SYGVKD. DNA of the CDR3: TGTGCCATCAGTGAGTCGAGTTCACCCCTCCACTTT. Protein product: CAISESSSPLHF.

This chain links TRBV18 with TRBJ1-1; D gene uncertain. Germline assignment: CDR1 KGHSH and CDR2 LQKENI. V dropped 2 bases and J dropped 0 bases, with 7 bases sitting between them. The CDR3 covers 14 residues. The CDR3 nucleotides read TGTGCCAGCTCACCAGGGCAGATGAACACTGAAGCTTTCTTT. Its translation: CASSPGQMNTEAFF.

This clone has just one count. This chain joins TRBV24-1 and TRBJ2-1; 12 nucleotides match TRBD2. Germline trimming cut 4 bases from V and 2 bases from J; bases unmatched to any gene: 8. The CDR3 has 18 amino acids. Germline V CDR1 and CDR2: KGHDR, SFDVKD. The CDR3 sequence: CATSDYKTSGGPYNEQFF. The DNA for the CDR3 is TGTGCCACCAGTGACTACAAAACTAGCGGGGGGCCCTACAATGAGCAGTTCTTC.

The CDR3 DNA is TGTGCCAGTAGTATAAAGGTGGAGATCTATGGCTACACCTTC. Translated: CASSIKVEIYGYTF. V and J are TRBV19 and TRBJ1-2, with D unresolved. V was shortened by 2 bases and J by 4 bases, with 11 bases between the two germline ends. Germline CDR1 and CDR2: LNHDA and SQIVND (reference sequence). This CDR3 is 14 amino acids long.

This clone was observed a handful of times. V gene TRBV27 combines with J gene TRBJ2-1; D might be TRBD1 or TRBD2, each matching 6 bases. CDR3 length: 16 amino acids. V dropped 0 bases and J dropped 2 bases, with 11 bases sitting between them. Germline lookup yields CDR1 MNHEY and CDR2 SMNVEV (reference sequence). CDR3 coding DNA: TGTGCCAGCAGTTTATCTGGGGGGCTTACCTACAATGAGCAGTTCTTC. This translates into CASSLSGGLTYNEQFF.

This clone occurred once. The chain joins TRBV4-1 to TRBJ1-6; possible D gene TRBD1, 6 bases. Germline V gene sequence: CDR1 MGHRA, CDR2 YSYEKL. The CDR3 consists of 18 residues. V was pared by 1 base and J by 0 bases, with 13 bases between. DNA for the CDR3: TGCGCCAGCAGCCAAGGACAGGACATAAGCTCCTATAATTCACCCCTCCACTTT. Its translation is CASSQGQDISSYNSPLHF.

This CDR3 reads CAISTRGGGYTF. The CDR3 nucleotides are TGTGCCATCAGTACCAGGGGAGGGGGCTACACCTTC. The gene calls are TRBV10-3 and TRBJ1-2, with a weak D call TRBD1 (6 bases). Trimming removed 5 bases from V and 8 bases from J, with 12 bases in between. The CDR3 extends over 12 amino acids. Germline CDR1 and CDR2: ENHRY and SYGVKD.